The 6 T cell receptor beta chains listed next were all sequenced from one sample in a study of T-cell reconstitution after alpha-beta-depleted transplantation in children (dated by TCRdb to 2016 to 2018). To prepare the library, PCR was applied. These reads were obtained on an Illumina HiSeq 2500. To normalize quantification of the TCRbeta repertoire, the TCR libraries were built with molecular barcoding that relied on unique molecular identifiers. Using fastp trimming at Q25 and MiXCR clonotype assembly, TCRdb reanalyzed the public sequencing data and kept in-frame beta chains. Merged by CDR3 protein, the rows form single entries marked with the most common genes and DNA. This sample has about 540,000 distinct CDR3 sequences in its table, and about 16% of those were observed once. Around 3.3% of the sample is held by the ten biggest clonotypes. The sample was PBMCs from the stem cell graft donor, taken from the stem cell graft. These receptors were obtained from a human donor who donated a stem cell graft to a child with acute lymphoblastic leukemia.

This clonotype has more than one count but fewer than ten. The chain links TRBV9 to TRBJ2-7; 7 bases map to TRBD2. The V gene end was trimmed by 1 base and the J gene end by 5 bases; junction bases not matched to a gene: 6. The CDR3 covers 14 residues. The germline V gene has CDR1 SGDLS and CDR2 YYNGEE. The CDR3 coding sequence is TGTGCCAGCAGCGTATGGCCTAGCGGCCACGAGCAGTACTTC. Protein sequence: CASSVWPSGHEQYF. The complete variable domain, with remaining parts taken from reference TRBV9 and TRBJ2-7, reads DSGVTQTPKHLITATGQRVTLRCSPRSGDLSVYWYQQSLDQGLQFLIQYYNGEERAKGNILERFSAQQFPDLHSELNLSSLELGDSALYFCASSVWPSGHEQYFGPGTRLTVT.

The sample holds a few counts of this clonotype. For the CDR3, the DNA is TGCAGCGTTGAGGGGAGTCGAGCTTTCTTT. Translated: CSVEGSRAFF. The rearrangement links TRBV29-1 to TRBJ1-1, with unresolved D. Germline CDR1 is SQVTM and CDR2 is ANQGSEA. This CDR3 is 10 amino acids long. V gave up 3 bases and J gave up 10 bases, with 9 bases separating them.

The chain employs TRBV12-3 or TRBV12-4 and TRBJ2-7; perhaps TRBD1 as D (6 bases). The V and J ends lost 6 bases and 0 bases respectively, with 12 bases between them. This CDR3 comprises 14 residues. CDR3 sequence: CASSATGSSYEQYF. The CDR3 nucleotides are TGTGCCAGCAGCGCGACAGGCAGCTCCTACGAGCAGTACTTC.

The chain links TRBV12-3 or TRBV12-4 to TRBJ2-7, with no clear D. The V end lost 7 bases, the J end lost 5 bases, and 15 bases lay between the germline ends. The CDR3 spans 13 residues. The CDR3 sequence: CASTPVKGHEQYF. Written as DNA, the CDR3 is TGTGCCAGCACCCCCGTTAAGGGCCACGAGCAGTACTTC.

This clonotype occurred a few times. This sequence joins TRBV7-9 and TRBJ1-2; D is unresolved. Trimming cost V 4 bases and J 1 base, with 13 bases left between them. Germline CDR1 reads SEHNR; CDR2 reads FQNEAQ (reference sequence). The CDR3 sequence is 15 residues long. CDR3 in DNA: TGTGCCAGCAGCTACCCCGGTGTGAATAACTATGGCTACACCTTC. This gives the protein CASSYPGVNNYGYTF.

The sample holds a few counts of this clonotype. The chain combines TRBV7-9 with TRBJ2-3; D perhaps matches TRBD2 (5 bases). V lost 6 bases, J lost 0 bases, and 16 bases lay in between. The CDR3 is made up of 16 amino acids. Germline values: CDR1 SEHNR, CDR2 FQNEAQ (reference sequence). This CDR3 is CASSYFGITSTDTQYF. The DNA for the CDR3 is TGTGCCAGCAGTTACTTCGGGATTACTAGCACAGATACGCAGTATTTT.